The rows below give T cell receptor beta chains drawn from one sample of a study of CD8 T cells in ankylosing spondylitis. TCRdb recomputed calls from the 5' RACE reads with MiXCR, one row per CDR3 protein. The sample carries about 250,000 distinct CDR3 sequences, roughly a quarter recorded once. The sequenced sample was blood, either unsorted or a sorted T cell fraction (not recorded which). All receptors come from a male donor with ankylosing spondylitis or in good health (not recorded which). The CDR3 runs from the conserved cysteine through the conserved F or W. The order of the fields is V gene, clone size, J gene, D gene, CDR3 DNA, CDR3 protein. A D gene is named only where the DNA matches it firmly. Not every row has a clone size; where given, it reads once, few, many or a size class.

V gene: TRBV7-2; clone size: few; J gene: TRBJ2-3; D gene: NA; CDR3 DNA: TGTGCCAGCAGCCGTGATTACTTGAGCACAGATACGCAGTATTTT; CDR3 protein: CASSRDYLSTDTQYF
V gene: TRBV6-1; clone size: many; J gene: TRBJ2-7; D gene: NA; CDR3 DNA: TGTGCCAGCAGCCTTCTGATCGAGCAGTACTTC; CDR3 protein: CASSLLIEQYF
V gene: TRBV20-1; clone size: many; J gene: TRBJ2-5; D gene: NA; CDR3 DNA: TGCAGTGCTCCTGCTGGGGGCGGGGGACCGGGAGAGACCCAGTACTTC; CDR3 protein: CSAPAGGGGPGETQYF
V gene: TRBV10-3; clone size: few; J gene: TRBJ2-3; D gene: NA; CDR3 DNA: TGTGCCATCAGCCCAGGACAGATCACAGATACGCAGTATTTT; CDR3 protein: CAISPGQITDTQYF
V gene: TRBV29-1; clone size: NA; J gene: TRBJ2-1; D gene: TRBD2; CDR3 DNA: TGCAGCGTTGAACCCCAACGGGGCGGGGGGGAGCAGTTCTTC; CDR3 protein: CSVEPQRGGGEQFF
V gene: TRBV6-1; clone size: many; J gene: TRBJ1-3; D gene: NA; CDR3 DNA: TGTGCCAGCAGTGTGTACTCTGGAAACACCATATATTTT; CDR3 protein: CASSVYSGNTIYF
V gene: TRBV20-1; clone size: NA; J gene: TRBJ2-6; D gene: NA; CDR3 DNA: TGCAGTGCTAGACGCCTAGCGAGCGGTGGCTCTGGGGCCAACGTCCTGACTTTC; CDR3 protein: CSARRLASGGSGANVLTF
V gene: TRBV12-3/TRBV12-4; clone size: NA; J gene: TRBJ2-7; D gene: TRBD2; CDR3 DNA: TGTGCCAGCAGTCCCTCTAGCGGGCTCGAGCAGTACTTC; CDR3 protein: CASSPSSGLEQYF
V gene: TRBV19; clone size: NA; J gene: TRBJ2-3; D gene: NA; CDR3 DNA: TGTGCCAGTAGTATAGGGCGCAGGGCGGTGGCAGCAGATACGCAGTATTTT; CDR3 protein: CASSIGRRAVAADTQYF
V gene: TRBV12-3/TRBV12-4; clone size: few; J gene: TRBJ1-2; D gene: NA; CDR3 DNA: TGTGCCAGCAGTTTCGGCAGGGTCTATGGCTACACCTTC; CDR3 protein: CASSFGRVYGYTF
V gene: TRBV12-3/TRBV12-4; clone size: few; J gene: TRBJ2-4; D gene: NA; CDR3 DNA: TGTGCCAGCAGTACCGGGCGGGGAAACATTCAGTACTTC; CDR3 protein: CASSTGRGNIQYF
V gene: TRBV5-4; clone size: NA; J gene: TRBJ2-7; D gene: NA; CDR3 DNA: TGTGCCAGCAGCCTGGACAGCAGAACCTACGAGCAGTACTTC; CDR3 protein: CASSLDSRTYEQYF
V gene: TRBV12-3/TRBV12-4; clone size: NA; J gene: TRBJ2-5; D gene: TRBD2; CDR3 DNA: TGTGCCAGCAGTTCCCAGGGACTAGCGAGAAGTGGGACCCAGTACTTC; CDR3 protein: CASSSQGLARSGTQYF
V gene: TRBV29-1; clone size: NA; J gene: TRBJ2-7; D gene: NA; CDR3 DNA: TGCAGCGTGGCAGGGGCGCAGGTCGAGCAGTACTTC; CDR3 protein: CSVAGAQVEQYF
V gene: TRBV5-5; clone size: few; J gene: TRBJ2-3; D gene: TRBD2; CDR3 DNA: TGTGCCAGCAGCTACGGACTAGCGGGGGGCCGCACAGATACGCAGTATTTT; CDR3 protein: CASSYGLAGGRTDTQYF
V gene: TRBV10-3; clone size: few; J gene: TRBJ2-7; D gene: NA; CDR3 DNA: TGTGCCATCAGTGCCGAGGGGGACGAGCAGTACTTC; CDR3 protein: CAISAEGDEQYF
V gene: TRBV6-1; clone size: many; J gene: TRBJ2-5; D gene: NA; CDR3 DNA: TGTGCCAGCAGCAGGGCGGGGCACCTTCAAGAGACCCAGTACTTC; CDR3 protein: CASSRAGHLQETQYF
V gene: TRBV10-2; clone size: many; J gene: TRBJ2-7; D gene: NA; CDR3 DNA: TGCGCCAGCAGTGAGACCCAGGGTACTGCGCAGTACTTC; CDR3 protein: CASSETQGTAQYF
V gene: TRBV2; clone size: many; J gene: TRBJ2-2; D gene: NA; CDR3 DNA: TGTGCCAGCAACTACAGGGCGGACACCGGGGAGCTGTTTTTT; CDR3 protein: CASNYRADTGELFF
V gene: TRBV9; clone size: many; J gene: TRBJ1-4; D gene: NA; CDR3 DNA: TGTGCCAGCAGCGGTCATGAGGGTGAAAAACTGTTTTTT; CDR3 protein: CASSGHEGEKLFF
V gene: TRBV12-3/TRBV12-4; clone size: NA; J gene: TRBJ2-5; D gene: NA; CDR3 DNA: TGTGCCAGCAGGACAGGAGGAAGGACCCAGTACTTC; CDR3 protein: CASRTGGRTQYF
V gene: TRBV20-1; clone size: NA; J gene: TRBJ2-3; D gene: TRBD2; CDR3 DNA: TGCAGTGCCTCGAGCGGGGCGTTCACAGATACGCAGTATTTT; CDR3 protein: CSASSGAFTDTQYF
V gene: TRBV29-1; clone size: few; J gene: TRBJ1-1; D gene: TRBD1; CDR3 DNA: TGCAGCGTCCACCGGGACAGCGCGAACACTGAAGCTTTCTTT; CDR3 protein: CSVHRDSANTEAFF
V gene: TRBV6-5; clone size: many; J gene: TRBJ1-5; D gene: TRBD1; CDR3 DNA: TGTGCCAGCAGTTCCGGACAGGGGCGCAGCAATCAGCCCCAGCATTTT; CDR3 protein: CASSSGQGRSNQPQHF
V gene: TRBV20-1; clone size: few; J gene: TRBJ1-5; D gene: NA; CDR3 DNA: TGCAGTGCTAGAGGGGGCGCGGGTCAGCCCCAGCATTTT; CDR3 protein: CSARGGAGQPQHF
V gene: TRBV29-1; clone size: many; J gene: TRBJ1-1; D gene: TRBD1; CDR3 DNA: TGCAGCGCCCACAGGGGAACTGAAGCTTTCTTT; CDR3 protein: CSAHRGTEAFF